The 24 T cell receptor beta chains given below trace back to one sample, sequenced in a study of T cell clonality in common variable immunodeficiency. These receptors are not linked to any known antigen. Study-wide findings and caveats: Common variable immunodeficiency TCR beta sequences reportedly had fewer deletions and N-nucleotide insertions.

Assay: immunoSEQ multiplex PCR; the TCRdb copy retains only in-frame clones and omits some. Captured here are some 19,000 clones, none seen once; the top ten comprise around 23%. Sequencing was done on a sample of peripheral blood mononuclear cells. The origin of the receptors is a human donor with common variable immunodeficiency.

Regarding this clone: The read is 3 residues too short to cover the CDR3 end, so that end is filled in from the germline J gene. The chain couples TRBV19 to TRBJ1-5; D is unclear. The CDR3 extends over 16 amino acids. Per germline, CDR1 LNHDA and CDR2 SQIVND (reference sequence). V lost 0 bases and J 1 base, leaving 10 bases between the germline ends. CDR3 region: CASSIESGTSNQPQHF. CDR3 DNA (partial): TGTGCCAGTAGTATAGAGTCAGGAACAAGCAATCAGCCC.

This clone was found many times. The covered CDR3 bases are TGCGCCAGCAGCTTAACCGGGACAACCTATGGC. Its protein is CASSLTGTTYG. The CDR3 in full is CASSLTGTTYGYTF. The chain employs TRBV5-1 and TRBJ1-2; D is perhaps TRBD1 (6 bases). The CDR3 extends 3 residues past the end of the read, so its final part is completed from the germline J gene. Trimming cost V 2 bases and J 4 bases, with 12 bases left between them. CDR1 is SGHRS, CDR2 YFSETQ, per germline. This CDR3 has 14 residues.

This clone appeared many times. This CDR3 is CSARLPIRQGAFFFAEAFF. The sequenced CDR3 bases are TGCAGTGCTAGACTTCCGATAAGACAGGGGGCTTTTTTTTTCGCTGAA. The chain has TRBV20-1 and TRBJ1-1; 10 bases line up with TRBD1. Sequencing ends 3 residues short of the CDR3 end; the germline J gene provides the rest. The CDR3 totals 19 residues. Germline lookup yields CDR1 DFQATT and CDR2 SNEGSKA (reference sequence). The V and J ends lost 2 bases and 6 bases, in that order; junction bases with no gene match: 21.

In the case of this clone: The read ends 3 residues before the CDR3 terminus; that terminus is restored from the germline J gene. This chain links TRBV6-1 with TRBJ2-7; TRBD1 matches at 9 bases. The length of the CDR3 is 15 residues. Trimming took 2 bases from V and 5 from J; bases not matched to a gene: 7. Germline V gene data show CDR1 as MNHNS and CDR2 as SASEGT. CDR3 sequence: CASSEPWTGVHEQYF. CDR3 DNA, as far as it was read: TGTGCCAGCAGTGAACCCTGGACAGGGGTCCACGAG.

This clone was observed at least ten times. The read finishes 3 residues shy of the CDR3 end, and the germline J gene is used to complete it. The V and J genes are TRBV5-6 and TRBJ2-7; 7 bases agree with TRBD1. The CDR3 extends over 15 amino acids. V dropped 4 bases and J dropped 0; count of bases not matched to a gene: 7. Looked up from germline, CDR1 is SGHDT and CDR2 is YYEEEE. CDR3 region: CASSGGQDSSYEQYF. Partial CDR3 DNA: TGTGCCAGCAGCGGTGGACAGGATTCCTCCTACGAG.

The CDR3 is CASSTYRSNQPQHF. The part of the CDR3 DNA that was read is TGTGCCAGCAGTACCTACAGAAGCAATCAGCCC. The chain joins TRBV6-2 or TRBV6-3 to TRBJ1-5, with D unclear. With the read ending 3 residues before the CDR3 end, the germline J gene is used to fill in that end. The V gene lost 5 bases and the J gene lost 1 base, with 9 bases spanning the gap. CDR3 length: 14 amino acids. Germline V CDR1 and CDR2: MNHEY, SVGEGT.

On this clone itself: The sequence runs out 3 residues before the end of the CDR3; the remainder is reconstructed from the germline J gene. The genes are TRBV2 and TRBJ2-4; 7 bases match TRBD1. J was trimmed by 0 bases and V by 8 bases; bases with no gene match: 7. Germline V gene data show CDR1 as SNHLY and CDR2 as FYNNEI. This CDR3 comprises 15 residues. The CDR3 sequence is CASQEDRLAKNIQYF. The CDR3 bases that were read are TGTGCCAGCCAGGAGGACAGGCTAGCCAAAAACATT.

Turning to this clone: With the read ending 3 residues before the CDR3 end, the germline J gene is used to fill in that end. V gene TRBV19 combines with J gene TRBJ2-5; D is ambiguous. The length of the CDR3 is 13 residues. The germline V gene encodes CDR1 LNHDA and CDR2 SQIVND (reference sequence). Trimming left V 5 bases short and J 1 base short, with 8 bases between. CDR3 residues: CASSALLQETQYF. The covered CDR3 bases are TGTGCCAGTAGTGCCCTACTCCAAGAGACC.

As to this clone: The read ends 3 residues shy of where the CDR3 ends; the end is completed using the germline J gene. The gene calls are TRBV19 and TRBJ1-5; possible D gene TRBD1, 5 bases. V gave up 5 bases and J gave up 1 base, with 15 bases separating them. The CDR3 contains 16 residues. Germline assignment: CDR1 LNHDA and CDR2 SQIVND (reference sequence). This CDR3 reads CASSSVGGVSNQPQHF. CDR3 DNA (partial): TGTGCCAGTAGTTCGGTGGGGGGAGTAAGCAATCAGCCC.

Points on this clone: One end of the junction varies from germline; a read error may be responsible. From the germline J gene comes the end of the CDR3, since the read stops 3 residues before it. The same CDR3 also results from other DNA sequences found in this sample. This chain links TRBV6-1 with TRBJ2-1; 8 positions match TRBD1. Per the germline V gene, CDR1 is MNHNS and CDR2 is SASEGT. This CDR3 contains 16 residues. The part of the CDR3 DNA that was read is TGTGCCAGTAGTGAAGGACAGGGTTATTCCTACAATGAG. This codes for CASSEGQGYSYNE. The whole CDR3 region reads CASSEGQGYSYNEQFF.

This clone is large. The CDR3 end lies 3 residues beyond the end of the read and is filled in from the germline J gene. This chain joins TRBV9 and TRBJ1-2; D is uncertain. This CDR3 region has 11 residues. Per the germline V gene, CDR1 is SGDLS and CDR2 is YYNGEE. The part of the CDR3 DNA that was read is TGTGCCAGCAGCCTGAACGCCTAC. Encoded protein: CASSLNAY. The whole CDR3 is CASSLNAYYTF.

For this clone: The read is 3 residues too short to cover the CDR3 end, so that end is filled in from the germline J gene. The chain uses TRBV7-2 and TRBJ1-5, with D maybe TRBD1 (5 bases). This CDR3 is built from 12 residues. V lost 0 bases, J lost 9 bases, and 6 bases lay in between. CDR1 and CDR2 (germline): SGHTA, FQGNSA. The sequenced part of the CDR3 DNA is TGTGCCAGCAGCTTAGCAGGGGTGCCC. This encodes CASSLAGVP. From start to end, the CDR3 is CASSLAGVPQHF.

This clone was picked up a small number of times. Sequencing ends 3 residues short of the CDR3 end; the germline J gene provides the rest. The chain combines TRBV18 with TRBJ2-1; no clear D gene. V lost 1 base, J lost 0 bases, and 4 bases lay in between. From germline, CDR1 is KGHSH and CDR2 LQKENI. This CDR3 is built from 14 residues. This CDR3 is CASSPLDSYNEQFF. The CDR3 bases that were read are TGTGCCAGCTCACCACTAGACTCCTACAATGAG.

The sample holds a few counts of this clone. The read ends 3 residues shy of where the CDR3 ends; the end is completed using the germline J gene. This chain connects TRBV18 to TRBJ2-5; 10 nucleotides match TRBD2. Germline CDR1 and CDR2: KGHSH and LQKENI. The junction had 10 bases not matched to a gene; V was cut back by 6 bases and J by 6 bases. This CDR3 is 15 amino acids long. The CDR3 region is CASSLLAGARQTQYF. CDR3 DNA, as far as it was read: TGTGCCAGCTCGCTGCTAGCGGGGGCTAGACAGACC.

On this clone: The CDR3 extends 3 residues past the end of the read, so its final part is completed from the germline J gene. The chain combines TRBV7-9 with TRBJ2-2; D is undetermined. Trimming took 2 bases from V and 4 from J, leaving 5 bases between them. Germline assignment: CDR1 SEHNR and CDR2 FQNEAQ (reference sequence). CDR3 length equals 13 residues. The CDR3 here is CASSLRSTGELFF. The CDR3 DNA, read in part, is TGTGCCAGCAGCTTACGTTCCACCGGGGAG. The full variable domain, its missing parts supplied by reference TRBV7-9 and TRBJ2-2, is DTGVSQNPRHKITKRGQNVTFRCDPISEHNRLYWYRQTLGQGPEFLTYFQNEAQLEKSRLLSDRFSAERPKGSFSTLEIQRTEQGDSAMYLCASSLRSTGELFFGEGSRLTVL.

On this clone: The read finishes 3 residues shy of the CDR3 end, and the germline J gene is used to complete it. The chain has TRBV18 and TRBJ1-1, with 8 bases that match TRBD1. Germline lookup yields CDR1 KGHSH and CDR2 LQKENI. CDR3 length: 14 residues. J lost 2 bases, V lost 6 bases, and 5 bases had no gene match. The CDR3 protein is CASSPGGFNTEAFF. Incomplete CDR3 DNA: TGTGCCAGCTCGCCAGGGGGCTTTAACACTGAA.

Of note for this clone: The sequenced fragment ends 3 residues before the CDR3 boundary, so the rest is inferred from the germline J gene. The gene calls are TRBV7-2 and TRBJ1-6; D is perhaps TRBD1 (6 bases). Germline CDR1 and CDR2: SGHTA and FQGNSA. The CDR3 consists of 14 residues. V was cut by 3 bases and J by 8 bases, with 11 bases left in between. Incomplete CDR3 DNA: TGTGCCAGCAGCTTCTACAGGGTTGATTCACCC. It codes for CASSFYRVDSP. The complete CDR3 reads CASSFYRVDSPLHF.

Worth noting for this clone: The read stops 3 residues short of the end of the CDR3; the missing end is completed from the germline J gene. The rearrangement links TRBV7-9 to TRBJ2-7; the D is unclear. Trimming left V 5 bases short and J 1 base short, with 12 bases between. This CDR3 spans 14 amino acids. Germline V CDR1 and CDR2: SEHNR, FQNEAQ (reference sequence). CDR3 protein: CASSPLSSSYEQYF. The CDR3 DNA, read in part, is TGTGCCAGCAGCCCCCTATCTAGTTCCTACGAG.

In regard to this clone: The DNA ends 3 residues before the CDR3 does, and the rest of the CDR3 is filled in from the germline J gene. The rearrangement joins TRBV18 to TRBJ1-6; 7 positions agree with TRBD1. Trimming at V came to 6 bases and at J to 5 bases, leaving 22 bases not matched to a gene. This CDR3 has 20 residues. Germline V gene lookup returns CDR1 KGHSH and CDR2 LQKENI. This chain's CDR3 is CASSPFYSNPGQRNNSPLHF. The CDR3 DNA, read in part, is TGTGCCAGCTCGCCCTTTTACTCTAATCCGGGACAGCGAAATAATTCACCC.

Worth noting for this clone: The read comes to an end 3 residues before the CDR3 does, leaving the germline J gene to fill in the end. The chain joins TRBV19 to TRBJ1-5; D unresolved. Trimming left V 1 base short and J 4 bases short, with 5 bases between. This CDR3 contains 13 residues. Germline CDR1 LNHDA, CDR2 SQIVND (reference sequence). CDR3 bases read: TGTGCCAGTAGTATAGCAGTAAATCAGCCC. Encoded protein: CASSIAVNQP. The whole CDR3 sequence reads CASSIAVNQPQHF.

This clone has more than one count but fewer than ten. Read sequence stops 3 residues before the CDR3 end, and the germline J gene provides the missing end. The gene calls are TRBV5-1 and TRBJ1-2; no clear D gene. With 3 bases removed from V and 5 bases from J, the gap between germline ends came to 11 bases. Germline CDR1 is SGHRS and CDR2 is YFSETQ. This CDR3 region has 13 residues. The part of the CDR3 DNA that was read is TGCGCCAGCAGCTCCGAACAGATTTATGGC. Translating gives CASSSEQIYG. The whole CDR3 sequence is CASSSEQIYGYTF.

Worth noting for this clone: The read terminates 3 residues ahead of where the CDR3 ends, so the germline J gene completes it. The rearrangement links TRBV7-2 to TRBJ2-5; no reliable D call. The germline gives CDR1 SGHTA, CDR2 FQGNSA. The CDR3 has 15 residues. Trimming left V 1 base short and J 1 base short, with 10 bases between. CDR3 bases read: TGTGCCAGCAGCTTAGTTGATAACAGCCAAGAGACC. Amino acid sequence: CASSLVDNSQET. The complete CDR3 sequence is CASSLVDNSQETQYF.

This clone was seen a handful of times. The CDR3 DNA, read in part, is TGTGCCAGCAGCCTACAACCGCCGAGGTCCGAGGGAGAGACC. Protein sequence: CASSLQPPRSEGET. The entire CDR3 reads CASSLQPPRSEGETQYF. The chain couples TRBV7-6 to TRBJ2-5, with a tentative D call TRBD2 (5 bases). The read falls 3 residues short of the CDR3 end, and the missing part is taken from the germline J gene. CDR3 length: 17 residues. Germline values: CDR1 SGHVS, CDR2 FNYEAQ. The ends were cut back, 5 bases at V and 4 bases at J, with 23 bases in the middle.

Comment on this clone: The read is 3 residues too short to cover the CDR3 end, so that end is filled in from the germline J gene. J is TRBJ2-7 and V is TRBV2; TRBD1 matches at 10 bases. J was trimmed by 2 bases and V by 7 bases; bases with no gene match: 8. Germline lookup yields CDR1 SNHLY and CDR2 FYNNEI. The CDR3 is 15 amino acids. This CDR3 reads CASKMTGGRPYEQYF. The sequenced part of the CDR3 DNA is TGTGCCAGCAAGATGACAGGGGGCAGACCCTACGAG.